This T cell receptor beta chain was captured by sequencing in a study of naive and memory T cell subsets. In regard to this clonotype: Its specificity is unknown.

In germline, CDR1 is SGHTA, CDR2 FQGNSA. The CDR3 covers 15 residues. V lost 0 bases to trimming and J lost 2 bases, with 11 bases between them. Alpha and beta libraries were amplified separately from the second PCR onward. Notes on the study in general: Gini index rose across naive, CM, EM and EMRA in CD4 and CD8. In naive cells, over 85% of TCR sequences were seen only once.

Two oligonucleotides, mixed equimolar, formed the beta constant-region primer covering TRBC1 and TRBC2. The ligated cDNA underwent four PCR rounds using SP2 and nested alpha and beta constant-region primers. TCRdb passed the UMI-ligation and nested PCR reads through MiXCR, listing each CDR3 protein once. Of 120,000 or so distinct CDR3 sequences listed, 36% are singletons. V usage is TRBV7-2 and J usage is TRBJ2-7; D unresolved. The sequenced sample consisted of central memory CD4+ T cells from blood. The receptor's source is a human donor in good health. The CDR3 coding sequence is TGTGCCAGCAGCTTAGCCACAGCACTCCCCTACGAGCAGTACTTC. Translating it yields CASSLATALPYEQYF.